This is a list of T cell receptor beta chains from one sample in a study of T cell responses to AZD1222 COVID-19 vaccine. Only in-frame clones appear in the TCRdb table, and some are missing; sequencing was by immunoSEQ multiplex PCR. There are approximately 160,000 clones in the sample; 92% occur only once, and more than 1% lies in the top ten. This specimen consisted of peripheral blood, obtained 28 days after the second AZD1222 dose. The receptors stem from an adult who received the AZD1222 COVID-19 vaccine. CDR3s include the opening cysteine and the closing phenylalanine or tryptophan. The order of the fields is J gene, clone size, V gene, D gene, CDR3 DNA, CDR3 protein. A D gene is named only where the DNA matches it firmly. Clone size is shown for a subset of rows, as once, few, many or a class of expanded clone.

TRBJ1-2 - TRBV5-1 - TGCGCCAGCAGTTCAGACCCCAATACCGGACTAAGGCCTTATGGCTACACCTTC CASSSDPNTGLRPYGYTF
TRBJ1-5 - TRBV10-3 - TGTGCCATCAGTGAGAGGGACAACTTCAATCAGCCCCAGCATTTT CAISERDNFNQPQHF
TRBJ1-1 - TRBV19 - TGTGCCTGCCACGATCCTTTCATGAACACTGAAGCTTTCTTT CACHDPFMNTEAFF
TRBJ2-4 - TRBV14 - TGTGCCAGCAGCCAATCAGTCGAGGTACGGCAGGGGAGTTACAAAAACATTCAGTACTTC CASSQSVEVRQGSYKNIQYF
TRBJ1-3 - TRBV6-4 - TGTGCCAGCAGTGACTCCGACAGATACGGAAACACCATATATTTT CASSDSDRYGNTIYF
TRBJ2-3 - TRBV10-3 TRBD2 TGTGCCATCAGTGGAGGAACCTGGGGGACTAGCGGGGAGCACAGCACAGATACGCAGTATTTT CAISGGTWGTSGEHSTDTQYF
TRBJ1-1 - TRBV7-3 TRBD1 TGTGCCAGCAGCTTTCAGGGGGCAACTGAAGCTTTCTTT CASSFQGATEAFF
TRBJ1-2 - TRBV27 - TGTGCCAGCAGTTTTAGCAGGACTAACTATGGCTACACCTTC CASSFSRTNYGYTF
TRBJ2-3 - TRBV7-2 TRBD2 TGTGCCAGCAGCTTAGCGGCTAGCGGGCACTTCACAGATACGCAGTATTTT CASSLAASGHFTDTQYF
TRBJ2-2 - TRBV9 - TGTGCCAGCAGCGTAGGGGGCACCGGGGAGCTGTTTTTT CASSVGGTGELFF
TRBJ1-6 once TRBV5-1 TRBD1 TGCGCCAGCAGCCACACAGGGGGCTATAATTCACCCCTCCACTTT CASSHTGGYNSPLHF
TRBJ1-5 - TRBV12-3/TRBV12-4 - TGTGCCAGCAGTTTACGGCCCGTTCAGCCCCAGCATTTT CASSLRPVQPQHF
TRBJ2-7 - TRBV2 - TGTGCCAGCAGCGATTTTACCGGGACCCTGACCTCCTACGAGCAGTACTTC CASSDFTGTLTSYEQYF
TRBJ2-2 - TRBV7-9 TRBD1 TGTGCCAGCAGCTCGGACAGGTTGAACACCGGGGAGCTGTTTTTT CASSSDRLNTGELFF
TRBJ2-2 - TRBV2 - TGTGCCAGTCACACTTTGGGCACCGGGGAGCTGTTTTTT CASHTLGTGELFF
TRBJ1-3 - TRBV13 - TGTGCCAGCAGCTTAGAGGGAGACTCTGGAAACACCATATATTTT CASSLEGDSGNTIYF
TRBJ1-6 - TRBV27 - TGTGCCAGCAGTTTACAGGGCGAATATTCACCCCTCCACTTT CASSLQGEYSPLHF
TRBJ1-1 - TRBV5-1 - TGCGCCAGCAGCTTATCGGTCTCACGAGCGGTGAACACTGAAGCTTTCTTT CASSLSVSRAVNTEAFF
TRBJ1-1 - TRBV6-5 - TGTGCCAGCGGGGGGGTGAACACTGAAGCTTTCTTT CASGGVNTEAFF
TRBJ1-3 - TRBV11-3 - TGTGCCAGCAGCCCGGGGCACTCTGGAAACACCATATATTTT CASSPGHSGNTIYF
TRBJ2-1 - TRBV10-2 TRBD1 TGCGCCAGCAGTGAGAACAGGGGGGACAATGAGCAGTTCTTC CASSENRGDNEQFF
TRBJ1-3 - TRBV7-9 - TGTGCCAGCAGCTTAACCGAGTCCGCGACAGACGCTTGGAACACCATATATTTT CASSLTESATDAWNTIYF
TRBJ2-7 - TRBV13 - TGTGCCAGCAGCTTAGGCTTTTTCCCCTACGAGCAGTACTTC CASSLGFFPYEQYF
TRBJ2-3 - TRBV9 - TGTGCCAGCAGCGTACGAGAGACAGATACGCAGTATTTT CASSVRETDTQYF
TRBJ2-3 - TRBV6-1 TRBD2 TGTGCCAGCAGCGGGGGGGCCAAAACAGATACGCAGTATTTT CASSGGAKTDTQYF
TRBJ2-1 once TRBV6-5 - TGTGCCAGCAGTTATAAGCGTGAGCAGTTCTTC CASSYKREQFF
TRBJ2-7 - TRBV18 TRBD1 TGTGCCAGCTCGGCCCGACAGGGGATGTCTTACTTC CASSARQGMSYF
TRBJ2-4 - TRBV3-1/TRBV3-2 TRBD2 TGTGCCAGCAGCCAAGAGGGACGGGGGGGAGCCAAAAACATTCAGTACTTC CASSQEGRGGAKNIQYF
TRBJ1-1 - TRBV5-1 - TGCGCCAGCAGCTACCCGGGGGGCACTGAAGCTTTCTTT CASSYPGGTEAFF
TRBJ1-3 - TRBV6-5 TRBD1 TGTGCCAGCAGCCTCGACAGGGGCTCTGGAAACACCATATATTTT CASSLDRGSGNTIYF
TRBJ2-1 - TRBV5-6 TRBD1 TGTGCCAGCAGCTTCCTACAAGGGGGCAGCTACAATGAGCAGTTCTTC CASSFLQGGSYNEQFF